This T cell receptor (beta chain) was sequenced for a study of blood T cell repertoires in COVID-19. Study-level background: Spain, Italy and the United States supplied samples that represented acute and convalescent COVID-19. In each case, the material was cDNA or gDNA derived from T cells, B-cell-depleted T cells, or PBMCs.

As handled by the study authors: Scientists estimated how many nucleated cells there were by amplifying reference gene primers. Only in-frame clones appear in the TCRdb table, and some are missing; sequencing was by immunoSEQ multiplex PCR. That table is the source of V, J and clone size, and D and trimming were worked out from the DNA. The data show 30,000 to 40,000 clones, with about 92% seen just once and roughly a fifth held by the top ten. V gave up 5 bases and J gave up 2 bases, with 14 bases separating them. Germline-derived CDR1 and CDR2 are SGHRS and YFSETQ. The CDR3 runs to 15 residues. Sample: peripheral blood. This chain links TRBV5-1 with TRBJ1-3; no reliable D call. This clonotype originated in an older man with acute or convalescent COVID-19. The CDR3 sequence: CASRVGEAAGNTIYF. The CDR3 region has the DNA TGCGCCAGCAGGGTCGGAGAGGCGGCTGGAAACACCATATATTTT.